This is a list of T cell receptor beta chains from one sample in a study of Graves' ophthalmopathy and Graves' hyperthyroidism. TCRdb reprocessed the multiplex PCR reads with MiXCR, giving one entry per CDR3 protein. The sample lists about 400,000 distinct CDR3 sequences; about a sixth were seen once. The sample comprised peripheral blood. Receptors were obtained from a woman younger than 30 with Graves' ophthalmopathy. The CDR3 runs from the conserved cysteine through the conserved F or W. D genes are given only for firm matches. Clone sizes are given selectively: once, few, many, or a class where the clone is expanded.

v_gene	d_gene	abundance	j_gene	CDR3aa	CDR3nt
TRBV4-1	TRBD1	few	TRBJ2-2	CASSHWGTGGRNTGELFF	TGCGCCAGCAGCCATTGGGGGACAGGGGGCCGGAACACCGGGGAGCTGTTTTTT
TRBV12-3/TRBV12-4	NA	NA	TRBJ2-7	CASSLLLVYEQYF	TGTGCCAGCAGTTTATTGTTGGTTTACGAGCAGTACTTC
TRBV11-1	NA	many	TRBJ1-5	CASSRNWGQPQHF	TGTGCCAGCAGCCGCAATTGGGGTCAGCCCCAGCATTTT
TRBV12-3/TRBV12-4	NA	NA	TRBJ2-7	CASRPEVNYEQYF	TGTGCCAGCAGGCCGGAAGTGAACTACGAGCAGTACTTC
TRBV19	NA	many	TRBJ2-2	CASTQKSGAGELFF	TGTGCCAGTACCCAAAAATCAGGGGCCGGGGAGCTGTTTTTT
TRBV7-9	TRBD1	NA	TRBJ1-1	CASGRGFTEAFF	TGTGCTTCCGGCAGGGGGTTTACTGAAGCTTTCTTT
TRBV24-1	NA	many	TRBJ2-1	CATSDFVGGFSSSEQFF	TGTGCCACCAGTGATTTTGTGGGGGGTTTTAGTTCGAGTGAGCAGTTCTTC
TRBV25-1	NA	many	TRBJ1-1	CASSGLTNTEAFF	TGTGCCAGCAGTGGACTCACGAACACTGAAGCTTTCTTT
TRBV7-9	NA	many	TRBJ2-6	CASSPARANVLTF	TGTGCCAGCAGCCCCGCCCGGGCCAACGTCCTGACTTTC
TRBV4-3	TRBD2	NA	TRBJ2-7	CASSQDGGGAFEQYF	TGCGCCAGCAGCCAAGACGGCGGGGGGGCCTTCGAGCAGTACTTC
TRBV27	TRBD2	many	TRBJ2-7	CASSSRLAGVEEQYF	TGTGCCAGCAGTTCCAGACTAGCGGGAGTAGAGGAGCAGTACTTC
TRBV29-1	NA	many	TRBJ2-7	CSVGPGSSYEQYF	TGCAGCGTTGGTCCAGGGAGCTCCTACGAGCAGTACTTC
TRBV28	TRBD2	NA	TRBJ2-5	CASSLEAGGGAETQYF	TGTGCCAGCAGCCTAGAGGCGGGAGGGGGGGCAGAGACCCAGTACTTC
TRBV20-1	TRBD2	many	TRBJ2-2	CSAKLAGGGTGELFF	TGCAGTGCTAAACTAGCGGGAGGAGGGACCGGGGAGCTGTTTTTT
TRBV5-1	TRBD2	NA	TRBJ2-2	CASSTSSGGFSTGELFF	TGCGCCAGCAGCACCTCTAGCGGGGGGTTCTCCACCGGGGAGCTGTTTTTT
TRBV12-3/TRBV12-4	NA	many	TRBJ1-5	CASSLAPVSNQPQHF	TGTGCCAGCAGTTTGGCGCCCGTGAGCAATCAGCCCCAGCATTTT
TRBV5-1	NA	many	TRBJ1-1	CASSFLPGTLSATEAFF	TGCGCCAGCAGCTTCTTACCCGGGACCCTTTCCGCCACTGAAGCTTTCTTT
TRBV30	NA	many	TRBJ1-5	CAWSVLGPQHF	TGTGCCTGGAGTGTACTCGGTCCCCAGCATTTT
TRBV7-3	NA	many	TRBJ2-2	CASSLMAGDTGELFF	TGTGCCAGCAGCTTAATGGCAGGGGATACCGGGGAGCTGTTTTTT
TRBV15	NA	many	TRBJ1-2	CATSRDPPGTYGYTF	TGTGCCACCAGCAGAGATCCCCCGGGGACCTATGGCTACACCTTC
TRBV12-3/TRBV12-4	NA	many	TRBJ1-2	CASGQRTATNYGYTF	TGTGCCAGCGGCCAACGGACAGCAACTAACTATGGCTACACCTTC
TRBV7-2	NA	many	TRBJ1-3	CASSLGLAGNTIYF	TGTGCCAGCAGCTTGGGGCTCGCTGGAAACACCATATATTTT
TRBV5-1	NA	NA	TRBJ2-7	CASSLQGNPYEQYF	TGCGCCAGCAGCCTGCAGGGAAATCCCTACGAGCAGTACTTC
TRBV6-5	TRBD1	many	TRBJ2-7	CASRGQGANEQYF	TGTGCCAGCAGGGGACAGGGGGCGAACGAGCAGTACTTC
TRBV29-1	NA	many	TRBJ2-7	CSVEETTTYEQYF	TGCAGCGTTGAAGAGACCACCACCTACGAGCAGTACTTC
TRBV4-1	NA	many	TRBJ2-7	CASSQGAGGFGEQYF	TGCGCCAGCAGCCAAGGGGCTGGGGGCTTTGGGGAGCAGTACTTC
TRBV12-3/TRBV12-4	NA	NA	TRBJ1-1	CASSYAPWNTEAFF	TGTGCCAGCAGTTACGCTCCATGGAACACTGAAGCTTTCTTT
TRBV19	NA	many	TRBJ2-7	CASRSQGEGTYEQYF	TGTGCCAGTAGGAGCCAGGGAGAGGGGACCTACGAGCAGTACTTC
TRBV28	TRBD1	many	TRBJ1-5	CASSSPDREGERTNQPRHF	TGTGCCAGCAGTTCCCCGGACAGGGAGGGGGAACGGACCAATCAGCCCCGGCATTTT
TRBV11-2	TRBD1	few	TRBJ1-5	CASSSHSGTGRQPQHF	TGTGCCAGCAGCTCTCACTCCGGGACAGGGAGACAGCCCCAGCATTTT
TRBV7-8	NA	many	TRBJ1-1	CASSSLAFGSNTEAFF	TGTGCCAGCAGCTCCCTCGCATTTGGGTCAAACACTGAAGCTTTCTTT
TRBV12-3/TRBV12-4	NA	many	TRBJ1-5	CASSLKGKQPQHF	TGTGCCAGCAGTTTAAAGGGTAAACAGCCCCAGCATTTT
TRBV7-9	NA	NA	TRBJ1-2	CASSLEVHGDYGYTF	TGTGCCAGCAGCTTAGAAGTCCACGGGGACTATGGCTACACCTTC
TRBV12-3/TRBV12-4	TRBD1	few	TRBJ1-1	CASSSGQGEATEAFF	TGTGCCAGCAGTTCGGGACAGGGCGAGGCCACTGAAGCTTTCTTT
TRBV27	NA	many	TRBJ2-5	CASSLRGGGQETQYF	TGTGCCAGCAGTTTGAGGGGAGGGGGCCAAGAGACCCAGTACTTC
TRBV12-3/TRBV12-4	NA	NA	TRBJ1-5	CASSLISGEQPQHF	TGTGCCAGCAGTTTAATATCCGGGGAGCAGCCCCAGCATTTT
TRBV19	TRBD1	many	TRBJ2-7	CASRPTGVVEQYF	TGTGCCAGTAGGCCGACAGGGGTAGTCGAGCAGTACTTC
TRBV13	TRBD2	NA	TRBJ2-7	CASSLGLSGALPYEQYF	TGTGCCAGCAGCTTAGGCCTTAGCGGGGCCCTTCCCTACGAGCAGTACTTC
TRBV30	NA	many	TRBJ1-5	CAWMGGMGQPQHF	TGTGCCTGGATGGGGGGGATGGGACAGCCCCAGCATTTT
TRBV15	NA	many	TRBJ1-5	CATSSIGRGNQPQHF	TGTGCCACCAGCAGCATAGGTAGAGGCAATCAGCCCCAGCATTTT
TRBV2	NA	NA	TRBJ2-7	CASSDMAGFSSYEQYF	TGTGCCAGCAGTGATATGGCAGGCTTTAGCTCCTACGAGCAGTACTTC
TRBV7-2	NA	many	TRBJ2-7	CASSLAPNGYEQYF	TGTGCCAGCAGCTTAGCCCCTAACGGCTACGAGCAGTACTTC
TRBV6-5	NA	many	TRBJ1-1	CASSYWDNTEAFF	TGTGCCAGCAGTTATTGGGATAACACTGAAGCTTTCTTT
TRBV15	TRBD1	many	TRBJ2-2	CATSRGTGDTGELFF	TGTGCCACCAGCAGAGGGACAGGGGACACCGGGGAGCTGTTTTTT
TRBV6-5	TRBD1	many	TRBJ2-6	CASSNRGPGANVLTF	TGTGCCAGCAGTAACAGGGGTCCGGGGGCCAACGTCCTGACTTTC
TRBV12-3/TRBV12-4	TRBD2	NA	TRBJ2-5	CASSLGTSGTNQETQYF	TGTGCCAGCAGTTTAGGGACTAGCGGGACTAACCAAGAGACCCAGTACTTC
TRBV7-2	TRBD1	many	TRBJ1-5	CASSLGISQGHQPQHF	TGTGCCAGCAGCTTAGGGATCTCACAGGGGCACCAGCCCCAGCATTTT